Listed below are T cell receptor beta chains from one sample, sequenced in a study of beta chain features in type 1 diabetes. Profiling relied on immunoSEQ multiplex PCR, and the TCRdb table lists in-frame clones only, not all of them. The sample has approximately 150,000 clones, 7.5% to 10% seen once. The sequenced material came from central memory CD4+ T cells from blood. These receptors came from a woman aged 18-30 years in good health. CDR3s include the opening cysteine and the closing phenylalanine or tryptophan. Each record gives: D gene, J gene, V gene, clone size, CDR3 protein, CDR3 DNA. D genes are given only for firm matches. Size is stated for part of the rows, as once, few or many counts, or as a class when the clone is expanded.

.	TRBJ1-2	TRBV27	.	CASSFGTNYGYTF	TGTGCCAGCAGTTTCGGGACTAACTATGGCTACACCTTC
.	TRBJ2-6	TRBV7-9	.	CASRPTLAAGANVLTF	TGTGCCAGCAGACCAACATTAGCTGCTGGGGCCAACGTCCTGACTTTC
TRBD1	TRBJ1-1	TRBV4-3	few	CASSQGQGFTEAFF	TGCGCCAGCAGCCAGGGACAGGGGTTCACTGAAGCTTTCTTT
.	TRBJ2-6	TRBV5-4	.	CASSSGREAGANVLTF	TGTGCCAGCAGCTCCGGCAGGGAGGCTGGGGCCAACGTCCTGACTTTC
TRBD1	TRBJ2-2	TRBV27	.	CAIRGGPNTGELFF	TGTGCCATCCGAGGGGGCCCGAACACCGGGGAGCTGTTTTTT
TRBD1	TRBJ1-2	TRBV25-1	few	CASSEPGTVNYGYTF	TGTGCCAGCAGTGAGCCAGGGACAGTCAACTATGGCTACACCTTC
.	TRBJ2-3	TRBV12-5	once	CASGGAVDTQYF	TGTGCTAGTGGAGGGGCCGTAGATACGCAGTATTTT
.	TRBJ2-7	TRBV6-5	.	CASSPPGSKAWEQYF	TGTGCCAGCAGTCCCCCTGGGAGCAAGGCTTGGGAGCAGTACTTC
TRBD1	TRBJ1-6	TRBV7-9	.	CASSPSDRGRSPLHF	TGTGCCAGCAGCCCCTCGGACAGGGGGCGGTCACCCCTCCACTTT
TRBD1	TRBJ2-6	TRBV18	.	CASSLTGVGSGANVLTF	TGTGCCAGCTCACTGACAGGGGTTGGCTCTGGGGCCAACGTCCTGACTTTC
TRBD1	TRBJ2-3	TRBV5-1	.	CASSLGDRGPDTQYF	TGCGCCAGCAGCTTGGGAGACAGGGGGCCCGATACGCAGTATTTT
.	TRBJ1-1	TRBV18	few	CASSPTRGQNTEAFF	TGTGCCAGCTCACCTACAAGGGGCCAGAACACTGAAGCTTTCTTT
TRBD2	TRBJ2-3	TRBV15	.	CATSRSGEHTDTQYF	TGTGCCACCAGCAGAAGCGGGGAACACACAGATACGCAGTATTTT
.	TRBJ2-3	TRBV5-6	.	CASSLIRDSLETQYF	TGTGCCAGCAGCTTAATCCGGGACTCGTTAGAAACGCAGTATTTT
.	TRBJ1-1	TRBV18	few	CASSPRPTGTHTEAFF	TGTGCCAGCTCACCACGGCCAACAGGGACGCACACTGAAGCTTTCTTT
TRBD1	TRBJ1-2	TRBV27	few	CASSGRQGDGYTF	TGTGCCAGCAGTGGCCGACAGGGTGATGGCTACACCTTC
.	TRBJ1-1	TRBV7-9	few	CASSLGSGLENTEAFF	TGTGCCAGCAGCTTAGGGTCAGGGCTGGAGAACACTGAAGCTTTCTTT
.	TRBJ1-5	TRBV30	.	CAWSVHSNQPQHF	TGTGCCTGGAGTGTACATAGCAATCAGCCCCAGCATTTT
TRBD1	TRBJ1-2	TRBV7-2	few	CASSGLYRTGNSVNYGYTF	TGTGCCAGCAGCGGACTCTATCGGACAGGAAATTCCGTTAACTATGGCTACACCTTC
TRBD2	TRBJ2-3	TRBV7-9	few	CASSLTGGPDTQYF	TGTGCCAGCAGCTTAACGGGAGGGCCAGATACGCAGTATTTT
TRBD1	TRBJ1-2	TRBV19	.	CASRRQGADFYGYTF	TGTGCCAGTAGACGACAGGGGGCGGATTTCTATGGCTACACCTTC
TRBD1	TRBJ2-5	TRBV18	few	CASSPEQGQETQYF	TGTGCCAGCTCACCAGAACAGGGGCAAGAGACCCAGTACTTC
.	TRBJ2-1	TRBV5-1	few	CASSLAQTNNEQFF	TGCGCCAGCAGCTTAGCGCAGACCAACAATGAGCAGTTCTTC
.	TRBJ1-2	TRBV21-1	few	CASTQDRGQGGYTF	TGTGCCAGCACGCAGGACAGGGGGCAAGGAGGCTACACCTTC
.	TRBJ1-1	TRBV18	.	CASSPIQGPGTEAFF	TGTGCCAGCTCACCAATTCAGGGGCCAGGGACTGAAGCTTTCTTT
.	TRBJ1-1	TRBV7-9	.	CASSSRTFPEAFF	TGTGCCAGCAGCAGTAGGACTTTTCCTGAAGCTTTCTTT
TRBD1	TRBJ1-4	TRBV19	.	CASRGTGNEKLFF	TGTGCCAGTAGGGGGACAGGGAATGAAAAACTGTTTTTT
.	TRBJ2-6	TRBV30	few	CAWSAGVSSSGANVLTF	TGTGCCTGGAGTGCAGGGGTCTCGAGCTCTGGGGCCAACGTCCTGACTTTC
TRBD1	TRBJ1-4	TRBV30	.	CAWRYRGEKLFF	TGTGCCTGGAGGTACAGGGGTGAAAAACTGTTTTTT
.	TRBJ1-2	TRBV27	.	CASSLKGEYGYTF	TGTGCCAGCAGTTTAAAAGGGGAATATGGCTACACCTTC
TRBD1	TRBJ2-3	TRBV4-2	few	CASSQAGGKDTQYF	TGTGCCAGCAGCCAGGCAGGGGGCAAAGATACGCAGTATTTT
TRBD2	TRBJ2-1	TRBV2	few	CASSDRLAGYNEQFF	TGTGCCAGCAGTGACCGACTAGCGGGGTACAATGAGCAGTTCTTC
.	TRBJ1-3	TRBV30	.	CAWSHGGSGNTIYF	TGTGCCTGGAGCCATGGAGGGTCTGGAAACACCATATATTTT
.	TRBJ2-3	TRBV9	.	CASSVWGEADTQYF	TGTGCCAGCAGCGTATGGGGGGAGGCAGATACGCAGTATTTT
TRBD2	TRBJ2-2	TRBV2	few	CASSETSGRASTGELFF	TGTGCCAGCAGTGAAACTAGCGGGAGGGCCTCTACTGGGGAGCTGTTTTTT
TRBD1	TRBJ1-1	TRBV19	.	CASTLQGAEAFF	TGTGCCAGTACCCTACAGGGGGCTGAAGCTTTCTTT
.	TRBJ2-2	TRBV19	.	CASSPTSTNTGELFF	TGTGCCAGTAGTCCGACATCTACGAACACCGGGGAGCTGTTTTTT
TRBD1	TRBJ1-4	TRBV5-1	few	CASSLAGTGGNEKLFF	TGCGCCAGCAGCTTGGCCGGGACAGGGGGTAATGAAAAACTGTTTTTT
.	TRBJ1-1	TRBV4-3	few	CASSQVGAGELTEAFF	TGCGCCAGCAGCCAAGTGGGGGCGGGGGAACTGACTGAAGCTTTCTTT
.	TRBJ1-5	TRBV6-5	.	CASSWDNNQPQHF	TGTGCCAGCAGTTGGGACAACAATCAGCCCCAGCATTTT
TRBD1	TRBJ2-7	TRBV9	few	CASSPQGQVYEQYF	TGTGCCAGCAGCCCTCAGGGACAGGTCTACGAGCAGTACTTC
TRBD2	TRBJ2-7	TRBV2	.	CASGGASGVQQYF	TGTGCCAGCGGGGGTGCTAGCGGGGTTCAGCAGTACTTC
.	TRBJ2-7	TRBV2	few	CASKRARLESYEQYF	TGTGCCAGCAAGAGGGCCCGCCTCGAATCCTACGAGCAGTACTTC
.	TRBJ1-1	TRBV7-8	.	CASSLHTEYTEAFF	TGTGCCAGCAGCTTACATACAGAGTACACTGAAGCTTTCTTT
.	TRBJ2-7	TRBV29-1	.	CSAADYEQYF	TGCAGCGCCGCGGACTACGAGCAGTACTTC
TRBD2	TRBJ2-7	TRBV7-2	.	CASSLTSGATYEQYF	TGTGCCAGCAGCTTAACCAGCGGGGCAACCTACGAGCAGTACTTC